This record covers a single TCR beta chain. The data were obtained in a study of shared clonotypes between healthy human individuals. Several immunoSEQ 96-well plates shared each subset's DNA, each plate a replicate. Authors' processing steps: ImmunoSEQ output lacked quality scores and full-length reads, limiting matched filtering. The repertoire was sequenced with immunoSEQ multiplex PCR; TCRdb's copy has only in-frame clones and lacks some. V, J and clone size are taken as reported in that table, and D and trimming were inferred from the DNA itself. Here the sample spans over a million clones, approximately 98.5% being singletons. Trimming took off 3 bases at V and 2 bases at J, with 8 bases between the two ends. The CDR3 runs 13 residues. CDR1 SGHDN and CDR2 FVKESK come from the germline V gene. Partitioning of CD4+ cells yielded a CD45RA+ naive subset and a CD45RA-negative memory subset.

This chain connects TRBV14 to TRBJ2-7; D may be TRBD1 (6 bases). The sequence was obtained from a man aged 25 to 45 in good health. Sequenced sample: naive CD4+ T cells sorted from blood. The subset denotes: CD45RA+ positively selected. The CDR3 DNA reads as TGTGCCAGCAGCCAGGGGGCCGCCTACGAGCAGTACTTC. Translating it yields CASSQGAAYEQYF.